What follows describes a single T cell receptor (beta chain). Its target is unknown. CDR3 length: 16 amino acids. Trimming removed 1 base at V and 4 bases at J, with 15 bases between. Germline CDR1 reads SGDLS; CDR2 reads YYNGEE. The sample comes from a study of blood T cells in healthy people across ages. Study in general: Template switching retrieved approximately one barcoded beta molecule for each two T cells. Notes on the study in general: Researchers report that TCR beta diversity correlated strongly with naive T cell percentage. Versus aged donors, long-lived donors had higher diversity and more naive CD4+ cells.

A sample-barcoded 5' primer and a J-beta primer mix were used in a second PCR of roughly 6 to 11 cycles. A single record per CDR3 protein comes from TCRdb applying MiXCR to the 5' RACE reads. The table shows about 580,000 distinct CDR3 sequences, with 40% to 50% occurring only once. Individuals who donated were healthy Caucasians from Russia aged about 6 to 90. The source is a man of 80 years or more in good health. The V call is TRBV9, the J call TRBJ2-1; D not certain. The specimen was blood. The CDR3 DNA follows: TGTGCCAGCAGCGTATTCGGTGATAGCCGATACAATGAGCAGTTCTTC. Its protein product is CASSVFGDSRYNEQFF.